This T cell receptor beta chain was obtained from a study of Tregs in tolerant kidney transplant recipients. The ends lost 2 bases at V and 6 bases at J; junction bases unmatched: 5. The CDR3 loop spans 15 amino acids. CDR1 and CDR2 from the germline V gene are MGHRA and YSYEKL. Repertoires were generated with immunoSEQ multiplex PCR, while TCRdb's copy carries only in-frame clones and drops some. The sample lists about 110,000 clones; 90% were seen once. General observations from the study: Tolerant patients' donor-specific Tregs expanded beyond overall Tregs, suggesting antigen-driven growth. This study did not directly address biological reproducibility.

As for this clone: Its matching antigen is unknown.

The chain combines TRBV4-1 with TRBJ2-1; TRBD2 matches at 9 bases. This specimen was CD4+ T cells from blood, taken before the transplant. The sequence was collected from a human donor who received a combined kidney and bone marrow transplant. The CDR3 DNA reads TGCGCCAGCAGCCAAAGAGGACTAGCGAGCAATGAGCAGTTCTTC. It is translated as CASSQRGLASNEQFF.